This is a list of T cell receptor beta chains from one sample in a study of early T cells in non-severe SARS-CoV-2 infection. MiXCR, run by TCRdb on the 5' RACE reads, gives a single entry per CDR3 protein. The data hold some 89,000 distinct CDR3 sequences, with approximately 11% observed a single time. Source: whole blood, taken at baseline. These receptors originate from an adult who was a healthcare worker with PCR-confirmed SARS-CoV-2 infection or an uninfected control (not recorded which). The CDR3 runs from the conserved cysteine through the conserved F or W. A D gene is named only where the DNA matches it firmly. Expanded clones are given a class, and other clones once, few, many or no size at all.

>few|TRBD2|TRBJ2-3|TRBV24-1
TGTGCCACCAGTGACGGGACTACACACACAGATACGCAGTATTTT
CATSDGTTHTDTQYF
>.|.|TRBJ1-1|TRBV4-1
TGCGCCAGCAGCCAAGGACAAGGATGGAACACTGAAGCTTTCTTT
CASSQGQGWNTEAFF
>few|.|TRBJ2-3|TRBV7-2
TGTGCCAGCAGCTCCCCCTTCACAGATACGCAGTATTTT
CASSSPFTDTQYF
>few|.|TRBJ2-2|TRBV6-1
TGTGCCAGCAATAGGGTCTCGAACACCGGGGAGCTGTTTTTT
CASNRVSNTGELFF
>few|.|TRBJ2-7|TRBV25-1
TGTGCCAGCAGTGAAGGGGGGGCTACGGGTTGGAACGAGCAGTACTTC
CASSEGGATGWNEQYF
>once|.|TRBJ2-1|TRBV20-1
TGCAGTGCTCTAGCAAACGAGCAGTTCTTC
CSALANEQFF
>many|.|TRBJ2-7|TRBV24-1
TGTGCCACCAGTGATTCGATGGGACTGTCCTACGAGCAGTACTTC
CATSDSMGLSYEQYF
>.|.|TRBJ2-7|TRBV6-5
TGTGCCTGCGGGTCCCATGTTGGCGAGCAGTACTTC
CACGSHVGEQYF
>few|.|TRBJ2-1|TRBV5-1
TGCGCCAGCAGCGTAGGGGCCTACAATGAGCAGTTCTTC
CASSVGAYNEQFF
>.|.|TRBJ2-2|TRBV18
TGTGCCAGCTCACCACCGTCGGGTCCTCACACCGGGGAGCTGTTTTTT
CASSPPSGPHTGELFF
>.|TRBD2|TRBJ2-3|TRBV20-1
TGCAGTGCTAGAGATTGGGCTAGCGGGGGGCCAAACCCCGATACGCAGTATTTT
CSARDWASGGPNPDTQYF
>many|.|TRBJ2-7|TRBV19
TGTGCCAGTAGTCTCCTAGGCGATGCCTACGAGCAGTACTTC
CASSLLGDAYEQYF
>many|TRBD2|TRBJ2-7|TRBV5-5
TGTGCCAGCAGCCCGGACGGAGCGGGGCTAGCGGGATATCGGTACTTC
CASSPDGAGLAGYRYF
>few|TRBD1|TRBJ2-3|TRBV7-3
TGTGCCAGCAGCCCGAACAGGGGTGGAAGGACAGATACGCAGTATTTT
CASSPNRGGRTDTQYF
>many|.|TRBJ2-6|TRBV5-1
TGCGCCAGCAGCTCCGATGCCAGCGGGGCCAACGTCCTGACTTTC
CASSSDASGANVLTF
>.|.|TRBJ2-1|TRBV7-3
TGTGCCAGCAGCTTAACGGGAGCGGGTACCAATGAGCAGTTCTTC
CASSLTGAGTNEQFF
>many|.|TRBJ2-1|TRBV4-1
TGCGCCAGCAGCCAAACCCTGGGGGCGGGATATGAGCAGTTCTTC
CASSQTLGAGYEQFF
>many|.|TRBJ2-1|TRBV29-1
TGCAGCTCCACCAAAGGGGCGGCAGTCAATGAGCAGTTCTTC
CSSTKGAAVNEQFF
>few|.|TRBJ2-1|TRBV20-1
TGCAGTGCTAGAGAGTCCGGGACGGACATCTACAATGAGCAGTTCTTC
CSARESGTDIYNEQFF
>few|.|TRBJ1-2|TRBV24-1
TGTGCCACCAGTGATCCCCTTGATAACTATGGCTACACCTTC
CATSDPLDNYGYTF
>few|TRBD1|TRBJ1-2|TRBV7-9
TGTGTCAGCAGCTTATCGACAGGGGCGGGCTATGGCTACACCTTC
CVSSLSTGAGYGYTF
>few|.|TRBJ1-2|TRBV20-1
TGCAGTGCTAGGTGGGGAGACTATGGCTACACCTTC
CSARWGDYGYTF
>.|.|TRBJ1-4|TRBV28
TGTGCCTCTCGCCGCCAGGGGCCTATTAATGAAAAACTGTTTTTT
CASRRQGPINEKLFF
>many|.|TRBJ1-5|TRBV6-1
TGTGCCAGCAGTGAGGTTGGCAGGGGTCTCAATCAGCCCCAGCATTTT
CASSEVGRGLNQPQHF
>.|.|TRBJ2-3|TRBV3-1
TGTGCCAGCAGCCAAAGGAAGGGGAGCACAGATACGCAGTATTTT
CASSQRKGSTDTQYF
>.|TRBD1|TRBJ2-1|TRBV6-5
TGTGCCAGCAGACGCACACCGGGACAGGGCTTAGGTGAGCAGTTCTTC
CASRRTPGQGLGEQFF
>many|TRBD1|TRBJ2-5|TRBV12-3/TRBV12-4
TGTGCCAGCACCATAGGGACAGGGGATTACGAGACCCAGTACTTC
CASTIGTGDYETQYF
>many|.|TRBJ1-1|TRBV7-9
TGTGCCAGCAGCTCCCCGCAGAGCACTGAAGCTTTCTTT
CASSSPQSTEAFF
>many|TRBD2|TRBJ2-7|TRBV4-3
TGCGCCAGCAGCCAAGTTTTGACTAGCGGGAGCTCCTACGAGCAGTACTTC
CASSQVLTSGSSYEQYF